These 18 T cell receptor beta chains were all obtained from the same sample, sequenced in a study of stem cell transplantation in POMP-related autoinflammatory disease. TCRdb's copy holds only in-frame clones and misses some; the assay was immunoSEQ multiplex PCR. The data contain over 60,000 clones, around 90% of them seen just once; the ten biggest clones take up around 0.72%. The material sequenced was CD4+ T cells from PBMCs, taken after stem cell transplantation. These receptor sequences come from a human patient with POMP-related autoinflammation and immune dysregulation (PRAID). A share of the T cells may be of graft donor origin.

The genes are TRBV10-3 and TRBJ1-2; tentative D call: TRBD1 (6 bases). The germline CDR1 and CDR2 sequences are ENHRY and SYGVKD. CDR3 length: 14 residues. Trimming stripped 5 bases from V and 6 bases from J, with 16 bases between. CDR3 residues: CAISPWGLGDGYTF. CDR3 in DNA: TGTGCCATCAGTCCGTGGGGGCTGGGAGATGGCTACACCTTC.

This chain joins TRBV3-1 (or the pseudogene TRBV3-2) and TRBJ2-1; D unclear. Trimming took off 3 bases at V and 5 bases at J, with 8 bases between the two ends. The CDR3 contains 13 residues. From germline, CDR1 is LGHDT and CDR2 YNNKEL (reference sequence). The CDR3 region has the DNA TGTGCCAGCAGCCAGGAAGGGAACAATGAGCAGTTCTTC. Translating it yields CASSQEGNNEQFF.

The J gene is TRBJ2-7, the V gene TRBV28; 8 nucleotides agree with TRBD2. The CDR3 extends over 14 amino acids. With V trimmed by 7 bases and J by 3 bases, 8 bases remained unmatched. Germline-derived CDR1 and CDR2 are MDHEN and SYDVKM. CDR3 amino acids: CASKWSGRVYEQYF. For the CDR3, the DNA is TGTGCCAGCAAGTGGAGCGGGAGAGTCTACGAGCAGTACTTC.

To note about this clone: Other DNA sequences in the sample encode the same CDR3. The chain recombines TRBV5-1 with TRBJ2-5; D possibly corresponds to TRBD2 (7 bases). V was cut by 4 bases and J by 4 bases, with 11 bases left in between. The germline gives CDR1 SGHRS, CDR2 YFSETQ. CDR3 length: 13 amino acids. The CDR3 sequence is CASSLGGGETQYF. CDR3 bases: TGCGCCAGCAGCCTAGGGGGGGGAGAGACCCAGTACTTC.

The chain is built from TRBV5-8 and TRBJ1-5, with D tentatively TRBD1 (6 bases). From germline, CDR1 is SGHTS and CDR2 YDEGEE. The CDR3 loop spans 15 amino acids. The V and J ends lost 4 bases and 2 bases respectively, with 13 bases between them. The DNA of the CDR3 is TGTGCCAGCAGCCCCACAGGGTTAGGCAATCAGCCCCAGCATTTT. Protein sequence: CASSPTGLGNQPQHF.

The chain combines TRBV28 with TRBJ1-5; D is unclear. V was trimmed by 8 bases and J by 4 bases, leaving 18 bases between them. The CDR3 covers 15 residues. The germline gives CDR1 MDHEN, CDR2 SYDVKM. CDR3 in amino acids: CASHPGRARNQPQHF. The CDR3 nucleotides read TGTGCCAGCCATCCGGGGAGGGCGCGAAATCAGCCCCAGCATTTT.

The chain links TRBV3-1 (or the pseudogene TRBV3-2) to TRBJ1-6; no definite D call. The CDR3 is made up of 11 amino acids. Germline V gene data show CDR1 as LGHDT and CDR2 as YNNKEL (reference sequence). V shed 3 bases and J shed 8 bases, with 2 bases lying between them. Written as DNA, the CDR3 is TGTGCCAGCAGCCATGATTCACCCCTCCACTTT. Translation gives CASSHDSPLHF.

The rearrangement uses TRBV20-1 and TRBJ1-2; TRBD1 matches 8 bases. Trimming took 3 bases from V and 4 from J; bases not matched to a gene: 7. The CDR3 runs to 14 residues. Per the germline V gene, CDR1 is DFQATT and CDR2 is SNEGSKA (reference sequence). CDR3 in amino acids: CSASIGQGGYGYTF. Written as DNA, the CDR3 is TGCAGTGCTAGTATAGGACAGGGTGGCTATGGCTACACCTTC.

The chain employs TRBV12-3 or TRBV12-4 and TRBJ2-5, with D uncertain. The V gene lost 6 bases and the J gene lost 4 bases, with 12 bases spanning the gap. CDR3 length: 13 amino acids. The CDR3 sequence is CASRPIAGETQYF. The DNA of the CDR3 is TGTGCCAGCAGGCCCATAGCCGGAGAGACCCAGTACTTC.

This clone has a handful of counts. The chain links TRBV15 to TRBJ1-1; D ambiguous. V dropped 5 bases and J dropped 3 bases, with 7 bases sitting between them. Germline CDR1 and CDR2: LNHNV and YYDKDF (reference sequence). This CDR3 spans 12 amino acids. CDR3 region: CATSHRYTEAFF. In DNA form, the CDR3 reads TGTGCCACCAGCCACCGCTACACTGAAGCTTTCTTT.

The chain's CDR3 is CASSSRTFPSTDTQYF. The CDR3 coding sequence is TGTGCCAGCAGTTCCAGGACTTTTCCTAGCACAGATACGCAGTATTTT. This rearrangement joins TRBV6-5 to TRBJ2-3, with D maybe TRBD2 (5 bases). Germline V gives CDR1 MNHEY, CDR2 SVGAGI. V lost 4 bases to trimming and J lost 0 bases, with 14 bases between them. The CDR3 consists of 16 residues.

The rearrangement links TRBV24-1 to TRBJ2-4; 7 bases fit TRBD1. Per the germline V gene, CDR1 is KGHDR and CDR2 is SFDVKD. The CDR3 covers 14 residues. V was clipped by 3 bases and J by 6 bases; unmatched bases: 4. The DNA for the CDR3 is TGTGCCACCAGTGATCTTAGACAGGGAAACATTCAGTACTTC. It yields the protein CATSDLRQGNIQYF.

This sequence joins TRBV24-1 and TRBJ1-1; 7 bases are shared with TRBD1. The trim removed 4 bases at V and 11 bases at J, leaving 6 bases unmatched. This CDR3 is built from 12 residues. The V gene's germline CDR1 is KGHDR and CDR2 SFDVKD. The CDR3 nucleotides read TGTGCCACCAGTGACCGAACAGGGGCCGCTTTCTTT. Residues: CATSDRTGAAFF.

The V gene is TRBV27, the J gene TRBJ2-5, with D maybe TRBD2 (5 bases). Germline assignment: CDR1 MNHEY and CDR2 SMNVEV (reference sequence). The V gene lost 4 bases and the J gene lost 1 base, with 10 bases spanning the gap. This CDR3 has 14 residues. Here the CDR3 DNA reads TGTGCCAGCAGTTCTATCCTAGCCCAAGAGACCCAGTACTTC. Amino acid sequence: CASSSILAQETQYF.

A word on this clone: Distinct nucleotide sequences in the sample also encode this CDR3. The V call is TRBV9, the J call TRBJ1-6; 8 bases agree with TRBD1. This CDR3 region has 16 residues. Per germline, CDR1 SGDLS and CDR2 YYNGEE. V shed 3 bases and J 5 bases; nucleotides not matched to a gene: 7. DNA of the CDR3: TGTGCCAGCAGCGCGGACAGGGCAAGGGATAATTCACCCCTCCACTTT. Its translation is CASSADRARDNSPLHF.

This CDR3 reads CSASAGHSNQPQHF. CDR3 in DNA: TGCAGTGCTAGTGCCGGGCATAGCAATCAGCCCCAGCATTTT. The chain couples TRBV20-1 to TRBJ1-5; no clear D. This CDR3 contains 14 residues. The V end lost 3 bases, the J end lost 0 bases, and 9 bases lay between the germline ends. CDR1 and CDR2 from the germline V gene are DFQATT and SNEGSKA (reference sequence).

This rearrangement joins TRBV24-1 to TRBJ2-3; TRBD1 matches at 8 bases. Trimming cost V 2 bases and J 7 bases; bases outside gene matches: 10. This CDR3 has 16 residues. Looked up from germline, CDR1 is KGHDR and CDR2 is SFDVKD. The CDR3, as DNA: TGTGCCACCAGTGATTCCGGGACAGGTTCTTTATATACGCAGTATTTT. This translates into CATSDSGTGSLYTQYF.

This chain links TRBV2 with TRBJ2-5, with TRBD1 matching over 7 bases. Germline lookup yields CDR1 SNHLY and CDR2 FYNNEI. V shed 6 bases and J 2 bases; nucleotides not matched to a gene: 15. The CDR3 runs to 17 residues. The CDR3 DNA follows: TGTGCCAGCAGCCCAGGGGGTAGGGGAAAGCGGCAAGAGACCCAGTACTTC. Translation gives CASSPGGRGKRQETQYF. The whole variable domain, remainder taken from reference TRBV2 and TRBJ2-5, is EPEVTQTPSHQVTQMGQEVILRCVPISNHLYFYWYRQILGQKVEFLVSFYNNEISEKSEIFDDQFSVERPDGSNFTLKIRSTKLEDSAMYFCASSPGGRGKRQETQYFGPGTRLLVL.